Presented here are 8 T cell receptor beta chains from one specimen sequenced in a study of early T cells in non-severe SARS-CoV-2 infection. In TCRdb, the 5' RACE reads were re-called with MiXCR into one record per CDR3 protein. The sample consists of tens of thousands of distinct CDR3 sequences, approximately 13% of them appearing once. The source material was whole blood. These receptors all come from an adult who was a healthcare worker with PCR-confirmed SARS-CoV-2 infection or an uninfected control (not recorded which).

There are a few counts of this clonotype. This chain uses TRBV20-1 with TRBJ1-2, with a possible D match to TRBD1 (5 bases). Germline V gene data show CDR1 as DFQATT and CDR2 as SNEGSKA (reference sequence). V lost 4 bases and J 4 bases, leaving 16 bases between the germline ends. The CDR3 runs 14 residues. The CDR3 reads CSATYRGILYGYTF. In DNA form, the CDR3 reads TGCAGTGCTACATACCGGGGCATCCTCTATGGCTACACCTTC.

The table lists this clonotype with a few counts. This rearrangement joins TRBV5-1 to TRBJ2-1; D is possibly TRBD2 (6 bases). The CDR3 spans 14 residues. CDR1 and CDR2 from the germline V gene are SGHRS and YFSETQ. V shed 7 bases and J shed 8 bases, with 19 bases lying between them. DNA of the CDR3: TGCGCCAGCGGTCCGGGACTTCCCGGCGATGAGCAGTTCTTC. Translated: CASGPGLPGDEQFF.

This chain joins TRBV3-1 and TRBJ2-1; TRBD2 agrees at 11 bases. The CDR3 is 16 amino acids. The germline gives CDR1 LGHDT, CDR2 YNNKEL (reference sequence). With V trimmed by 3 bases and J by 6 bases, 7 bases remained unmatched. CDR3 DNA: TGTGCCAGCAGCCAGATTAGCGGGAGGGCCCTCAATGAGCAGTTCTTC. It translates to CASSQISGRALNEQFF.

The table lists this clonotype with a few counts. The J gene is TRBJ1-1, the V gene TRBV7-9; D gene uncertain. The ends were cut back, 1 base at V and 3 bases at J, with 3 bases in the middle. Germline-derived CDR1 and CDR2 are SEHNR and FQNEAQ (reference sequence). This CDR3 region has 12 residues. The CDR3 coding sequence is TGTGCCAGCAGCTTAGTCCACACTGAAGCTTTCTTT. Protein product: CASSLVHTEAFF.

The chain couples TRBV15 to TRBJ2-2, with 8 positions matching TRBD2. V trimming: 5 bases; J trimming: 5 bases; junction bases outside the gene matches: 19. Germline assignment: CDR1 LNHNV and CDR2 YYDKDF (reference sequence). The CDR3 length is 19 residues. The CDR3 DNA reads TGTGCCACCAGCCGCACTCAGGGCGGGAGGTCGCGAGGGACCGGGGAGCTGTTTTTT. It yields the protein CATSRTQGGRSRGTGELFF. The whole variable domain, remainder taken from reference TRBV15 and TRBJ2-2, is DAMVIQNPRYQVTQFGKPVTLSCSQTLNHNVMYWYQQKSSQAPKLLFHYYDKDFNNEADTPDNFQSRRPNTSFCFLDIRSPGLGDTAMYLCATSRTQGGRSRGTGELFFGEGSRLTVL.

This clonotype was observed many times. The J gene is TRBJ2-1, the V gene TRBV2; 7 positions match TRBD2. The J segment lost 2 bases and the V segment lost 4 bases, leaving 11 bases of the junction unmatched. The germline gives CDR1 SNHLY, CDR2 FYNNEI. The CDR3 is 17 amino acids. The CDR3 is CASSGKRRGYPYNEQFF. CDR3 sequence (DNA): TGTGCCAGCAGTGGAAAGAGGCGGGGGTATCCCTACAATGAGCAGTTCTTC.

V is TRBV11-1 and J is TRBJ2-2; possible D gene TRBD2, 7 bases. V was clipped by 4 bases and J by 1 base, with 19 bases between them. CDR1 and CDR2 (germline): SGHAT, FQDESV (reference sequence). The CDR3 is 18 residues long. This CDR3 is CASSSLFSAGQNTGELFF. CDR3 coding DNA: TGTGCCAGCAGCTCCCTATTCTCAGCGGGACAGAACACCGGGGAGCTGTTTTTT.

This clonotype was counted only a few times. J is TRBJ2-6 and V is TRBV4-1; TRBD2 matches at 10 bases. In germline, CDR1 is MGHRA, CDR2 YSYEKL. This CDR3 is 18 amino acids long. V shed 4 bases and J 1 base; nucleotides not matched to a gene: 7. DNA for the CDR3: TGCGCCAGCAGCCCTACTAGCGGGAAGAGGTCTGGGGCCAACGTCCTGACTTTC. Its protein product is CASSPTSGKRSGANVLTF.